This T cell receptor beta chain was identified during a study of Graves' ophthalmopathy and Graves' hyperthyroidism. In its sample, this clonotype was seen many times. RNA transcripts served as template for amplifying TCR beta CDR3 sequences. Scientists carried out first-round RT-PCR using HTBI primers and then a second-round multiplex PCR. TCRdb passed the multiplex PCR reads through MiXCR, listing each CDR3 protein once. The data show 300,000 or so distinct CDR3 sequences, 15% to 20% seen once. Someone took the PBMCs out of 10 ml of fresh peripheral blood. The CDR3 contains 16 residues. Looked up from germline, CDR1 is MGHRA and CDR2 is YSYEKL. Trimming took 1 base from V and 0 from J, leaving 12 bases between them.

This chain links TRBV4-1 with TRBJ1-1; possible D gene TRBD1, 5 bases. Material for sequencing was peripheral blood. The receptor comes from an adult man with Graves' ophthalmopathy. The CDR3 DNA reads TGCGCCAGCAGCCAAGGGTCCTTGGGGCTGAACACTGAAGCTTTCTTT. Protein product: CASSQGSLGLNTEAFF.